This is a list of T cell receptor beta chains from one sample in a study of T cells in Graves' hyperthyroidism and ophthalmopathy. MiXCR, applied by TCRdb to the multiplex PCR reads, yields one record per CDR3 protein. The data contain 650,000 to 800,000 distinct CDR3 sequences, 45% of them singletons. The sample was peripheral blood or thyroid tissue (not recorded which). These receptors came from an adult man with Graves' disease, either hyperthyroidism or ophthalmopathy (not recorded which). CDR3s include the opening cysteine and the closing phenylalanine or tryptophan. A D gene is named only where the DNA matches it firmly. The listing skips clone size in some rows; elsewhere it reads once, few, many or a size class.

TRBJ1-5,NA,TRBV15,NA,CATSRDVRDRNF,TGTGCCACCAGCAGAGATGTCCGGGACCGTAATTTT
TRBJ2-2,NA,TRBV20-1,NA,CSADKNTGELFF,TGCAGTGCGGACAAGAACACCGGGGAGCTGTTTTTT
TRBJ1-2,NA,TRBV11-2,NA,CASSSNPGDRIYGYTF,TGTGCCAGCAGCTCGAACCCCGGTGACCGCATCTATGGCTACACCTTC
TRBJ2-5,NA,TRBV7-9,TRBD1,CASRDRGRETQYF,TGTGCCAGCAGGGACAGGGGGCGGGAGACCCAGTACTTC
TRBJ1-2,many,TRBV7-9,NA,CASSHPLRGYGYTF,TGTGCCAGCAGCCACCCCCTCCGGGGCTATGGCTACACCTTC
TRBJ1-4,NA,TRBV20-1,NA,CSARGLNEKLVF,TGCAGTGCTAGAGGACTAAATGAAAAACTGGTTTTT
TRBJ1-5,many,TRBV6-1,NA,CASSELSTEPQHF,TGTGCCAGCAGTGAGCTCTCTACGGAGCCCCAGCATTTT
TRBJ1-2,many,TRBV12-3/TRBV12-4,NA,CASSAHRDTGYTF,TGTGCCAGCAGTGCCCACAGGGATACTGGCTACACCTTC
TRBJ2-7,NA,TRBV29-1,TRBD2,CSFGEGREQYF,TGCAGCTTCGGGGAGGGCCGCGAGCAGTACTTC
TRBJ1-3,many,TRBV5-1,NA,CASSLVGISGNTIYF,TGTGCCAGCAGCTTAGTGGGGATTTCTGGAAACACCATATATTTT
TRBJ2-5,NA,TRBV9,TRBD2,CASSGGAGGQETQYF,TGTGCCAGCAGCGGGGGAGCGGGGGGACAAGAGACCCAGTACTTC
TRBJ1-1,NA,TRBV6-5,NA,CASSPPNTGNTEAFF,TGTGCCAGCAGTCCGCCTAACACGGGGAACACTGAAGCTTTCTTT
TRBJ2-7,many,TRBV7-2,NA,CASSSSDGYEQYF,TGTGCCAGCAGTTCCTCAGACGGCTACGAGCAGTACTTC
TRBJ2-7,NA,TRBV7-9,TRBD1,CASSLDTDRGREQYF,TGTGCCAGCAGCTTGGATACGGACAGGGGGCGCGAGCAGTACTTC
TRBJ2-7,few,TRBV7-6,TRBD2,CATGAVLAGDSYEQYF,TGTGCCACCGGGGCTGTACTAGCGGGTGACTCCTACGAGCAGTACTTC
TRBJ1-2,once,TRBV25-1,TRBD1,CASGRQGARYGYTF,TGTGCCAGCGGTAGACAGGGGGCTCGCTATGGCTACACCTTC
TRBJ2-6,NA,TRBV7-9,NA,CASSRDGSSGANVLTF,TGTGCCAGCAGCCGTGATGGCAGCTCTGGGGCCAACGTCCTGACTTTC
TRBJ1-2,NA,TRBV10-3,NA,CAISGWGVEGDYGYTF,TGTGCCATCAGTGGCTGGGGGGTGGAAGGTGACTATGGCTACACCTTC
TRBJ2-5,many,TRBV6-6,NA,CASSYLLQETQYF,TGTGCCAGCAGTTACCTGCTACAAGAGACCCAGTACTTC
TRBJ1-6,NA,TRBV25-1,NA,CASGRNSPLHF,TGTGCCAGCGGGCGTAATTCACCCCTCCACTTT
TRBJ1-1,few,TRBV9,NA,CASSPGQFPEAFF,TGTGCCAGCAGCCCAGGACAGTTCCCTGAAGCTTTCTTT
TRBJ1-3,NA,TRBV19,NA,CASSQTGTYSGNTIYF,TGTGCCAGTAGCCAGACCGGGACATACTCTGGAAACACCATATATTTT
TRBJ1-6,NA,TRBV6-5,TRBD1,CASSYRDRVYNSPLHF,TGTGCCAGCAGTTACCGCGACAGGGTCTATAATTCACCCCTCCACTTT
TRBJ2-2,NA,TRBV29-1,TRBD2,CRLSTSGLANTGELFF,TGCAGGCTCAGTACCTCCGGACTAGCGAACACCGGGGAGCTGTTTTTT
TRBJ1-3,many,TRBV19,NA,CASTGSAGNTIYF,TGTGCCAGTACAGGATCCGCTGGAAACACCATATATTTT
TRBJ2-5,NA,TRBV24-1,NA,CATSDRGLEETQHF,TGTGCCACCAGTGATCGGGGGCTAGAAGAGACCCAGCACTTC
TRBJ1-5,NA,TRBV5-1,NA,CASSFSSLSNQPQHF,TGTGCCAGCAGCTTTTCGAGCCTGAGCAATCAGCCCCAGCATTTT
TRBJ1-5,NA,TRBV5-1,NA,CASTLATGEGPNQPQHF,TGTGCCAGCACCTTGGCCACAGGCGAGGGCCCAAATCAGCCCCAGCATTTT
TRBJ1-4,NA,TRBV9,NA,CASSLSGWVGEKLFF,TGTGCCAGCAGCCTCAGCGGGTGGGTAGGCGAAAAACTGTTTTTT
TRBJ1-2,NA,TRBV7-9,TRBD1,CASSSLRGHDYGYTF,TGTGCCAGCAGCTCACTCAGGGGGCATGACTATGGCTACACCTTC
TRBJ2-5,many,TRBV6-5,TRBD2,CASSYGGTSGSQYF,TGTGCCAGCAGTTATGGTGGGACTAGCGGGTCTCAGTACTTC
TRBJ1-2,few,TRBV7-9,NA,CASSLGGPYGYTF,TGTGCCAGCAGCTTGGGGGGGCCCTATGGCTACACCTTC
TRBJ1-2,many,TRBV2,NA,CASIRDRANYGYTF,TGTGCCAGCATACGAGACAGAGCTAACTATGGCTACACCTTC
TRBJ1-1,NA,TRBV6-5,NA,CASSYSTQVAMNTEAFF,TGTGCCAGCAGTTACTCCACTCAGGTGGCCATGAACACTGAAGCTTTCTTT
TRBJ2-6,many,TRBV29-1,TRBD1,CSVEGQGAGGANVLTF,TGCAGCGTTGAAGGACAGGGGGCGGGTGGGGCCAACGTCCTGACTTTC
TRBJ1-5,NA,TRBV10-3,TRBD1,CASSWGTGGGNQPQHF,TGTGCCAGCAGTTGGGGAACAGGGGGCGGCAATCAGCCCCAGCATTTT
TRBJ1-2,many,TRBV2,NA,CASSFTRMYGYTF,TGTGCCAGCAGCTTCACACGGATGTATGGCTACACCTTC
TRBJ1-1,few,TRBV7-3,TRBD1,CASSKTTGGTEAFF,TGTGCCAGCAGCAAGACGACAGGGGGCACTGAAGCTTTCTTT
TRBJ1-3,many,TRBV29-1,NA,CSVETDGREYSGNTIYF,TGCAGCGTTGAAACTGACGGCAGGGAGTACTCTGGAAACACCATATATTTT
TRBJ1-1,NA,TRBV7-2,NA,CASRKKGLNTEAFF,TGTGCCAGCAGGAAGAAGGGGTTGAACACTGAAGCTTTCTTT
TRBJ2-2,NA,TRBV9,TRBD2,CASSGLAGGTGELFF,TGTGCCAGCAGTGGACTAGCGGGAGGTACCGGGGAGCTGTTTTTT
TRBJ1-5,NA,TRBV7-2,NA,CASNPTGDGGPQHF,TGTGCCAGCAACCCAACCGGGGACGGTGGGCCCCAGCATTTT
TRBJ1-5,NA,TRBV10-2,NA,CASSDRGLDQPQHF,TGTGCCAGCAGTGACCGGGGGTTAGATCAGCCCCAGCATTTT
TRBJ2-5,NA,TRBV29-1,TRBD1,CSVTGAAKETQYF,TGCAGCGTGACAGGGGCAGCGAAGGAGACCCAGTACTTC
TRBJ1-5,NA,TRBV24-1,TRBD1,CATGATGGGETQHF,TGTGCCACCGGTGCTACAGGGGGAGGCGAGACCCAGCATTTT
TRBJ1-1,NA,TRBV20-1,TRBD1,CSARDEGTGKNTEAFF,TGCAGTGCTAGAGATGAAGGGACAGGAAAGAACACTGAAGCTTTCTTT
TRBJ1-6,NA,TRBV7-9,TRBD1,CASSQGVGLPLHF,TGTGCCAGCAGCCAGGGGGTAGGGTTACCCCTCCACTTT
TRBJ1-6,NA,TRBV29-1,TRBD1,CSSDRVYSPLHF,TGCAGTTCGGACAGGGTTTATTCACCCCTCCACTTT
TRBJ1-5,few,TRBV27,NA,CASRIGSGQPQHF,TGTGCCAGCAGGATTGGCTCGGGCCAGCCCCAGCATTTT
TRBJ2-6,NA,TRBV7-2,NA,CASSLDRAGMAF,TGTGCCAGCAGCTTAGACAGGGCGGGGATGGCTTTC
TRBJ1-4,once,TRBV5-1,TRBD1,CASSRTQGALGEKLFF,TGCGCCAGCAGCCGGACCCAGGGGGCGTTGGGTGAAAAACTGTTTTTT
TRBJ1-6,NA,TRBV29-1,NA,CGVEERHPHGDNSPLHF,TGCGGCGTTGAAGAGAGGCACCCGCACGGGGATAATTCACCCCTCCACTTT
TRBJ1-2,NA,TRBV29-1,NA,CSVTGRNYGYTF,TGCAGCGTTACAGGACGGAACTATGGCTACACCTTC
TRBJ1-1,NA,TRBV6-1,NA,CASSPPGGLSTEAFF,TGTGCCAGCAGTCCGCCGGGGGGGCTTAGCACTGAAGCTTTCTTT